Listed below are T cell receptor beta chains from one sample, sequenced in a study of blood T cell repertoires in COVID-19. Libraries were prepared by immunoSEQ multiplex PCR; TCRdb keeps only in-frame clonotypes and omits some of them. The table records around 300,000 clones, 90% of them present only once. Sequencing was carried out using peripheral blood. The origin of the receptors is a woman younger than 45 with COVID-19, enrolled during active disease. Both conserved end residues are part of each CDR3. The D gene is left open where the match is weak. Some rows have no size entry. The others give once, few or many, or a class for an expanded clone.

TRBJ1-4	NA	TRBV19	NA	TGTGCCAGTAGTTCCCAGGGGAGGGCTAATGAAAAACTGTTTTTT	CASSSQGRANEKLFF
TRBJ1-5	NA	TRBV2	NA	TGTGCCAGCAGTCCCCGGGGGGTCGGTCGTATGCAGCCCCAGCATTTT	CASSPRGVGRMQPQHF
TRBJ1-4	NA	TRBV4-2	NA	TGTGCCAGCAGCCAAGAATCGACAGAGAGGAATGAAAAACTGTTTTTT	CASSQESTERNEKLFF
TRBJ2-7	TRBD1	TRBV19	NA	TGTGCCAGTAGCGACCGGGACAGTACCTACGAGCAGTACTTC	CASSDRDSTYEQYF
TRBJ2-7	NA	TRBV5-1	NA	TGCGCCAGCAGCTTGGTGAGCTCCTACGAGCAGTACTTC	CASSLVSSYEQYF
TRBJ2-3	NA	TRBV15	NA	TGTGCCACCAGCGGAGGGGGTCTACAGGGGGATACGCAGTATTTT	CATSGGGLQGDTQYF
TRBJ2-7	NA	TRBV15	NA	TGTGCCACCAGCAGAGATCGGATAGCCTCTTACGAGCAGTACTTC	CATSRDRIASYEQYF
TRBJ2-1	TRBD2	TRBV6-5	NA	TGTGCCAGCAGTCCGTCGGGACTACCCTCCAATGAGCAGTTCTTC	CASSPSGLPSNEQFF
TRBJ2-1	NA	TRBV7-9	once	TGTGCCAGCAGCCCCTCCCTAAGCTATTACAATGAGCAGTTCTTC	CASSPSLSYYNEQFF
TRBJ1-1	NA	TRBV29-1	NA	TGCAGCGTGGCTGGGGCAGTTGGTGAAGCTTTCTTT	CSVAGAVGEAFF
TRBJ2-2	TRBD2	TRBV28	once	TGTGCCAGCAGTTCTCCTCTCCAAATTAGCGGGAAGAACACCGGGGAGCTGTTTTTT	CASSSPLQISGKNTGELFF
TRBJ2-3	TRBD1	TRBV28	NA	TGTGCCAGCAGTAACACCAGGGGGCAGGTTAGCACAGATACGCAGTATTTT	CASSNTRGQVSTDTQYF
TRBJ2-3	NA	TRBV10-3	many	TGTGCCATCGGAGGGCGCACAGATACGCAGTATTTT	CAIGGRTDTQYF
TRBJ2-1	TRBD2	TRBV30	NA	TGTGCCTCCTCTACTAGCGGGGGCAATGAGCAGTTCTTC	CASSTSGGNEQFF
TRBJ2-7	NA	TRBV5-1	NA	TGCGCCAGCAGAGGGGTGAGCTCCTACGAGCAGTACTTC	CASRGVSSYEQYF
TRBJ2-2	TRBD2	TRBV9	NA	TGTGCCAGCAGCCCCGGACTAGCGAACACCGGGGAGCTGTTTTTT	CASSPGLANTGELFF
TRBJ1-1	TRBD1	TRBV6-6	NA	TGTGCCAGCAGCCGAATCCGACAGGGGTTTTTGGGCACTGAAGCTTTCTTT	CASSRIRQGFLGTEAFF
TRBJ2-3	NA	TRBV28	NA	TGTGCCAGCAGTTTCACGGGAGGCACAGATACGCAGTATTTT	CASSFTGGTDTQYF
TRBJ2-5	TRBD1	TRBV5-4	NA	TGTGCCAGCAGCAGTCCAGGGACAGCCGGAGAGGAGACCCAGTACTTC	CASSSPGTAGEETQYF
TRBJ2-2	TRBD1	TRBV15	NA	TGTGCCACCAGGATTAGAAGGTTCCAGGGGGACGGGGAGCTGTTTTTT	CATRIRRFQGDGELFF
TRBJ1-1	TRBD1	TRBV5-6	NA	TGTGCCAGCAGCTTGGGCAGGACAGGGAGGACTGAAGCTTTCTTT	CASSLGRTGRTEAFF
TRBJ1-4	TRBD1	TRBV7-9	NA	TGTGCCAGCAGCTTAGGGACAGGGGGTGAAAAACTGTTTTTT	CASSLGTGGEKLFF
TRBJ1-1	NA	TRBV30	NA	TGTGCCTGGAGTGGAGGACAGATTAAAGAAGCTTTCTTT	CAWSGGQIKEAFF
TRBJ1-5	NA	TRBV19	NA	TGTGCCAGTAGTCCCCAGCAGGGTAATCAGCCCCAGCATTTT	CASSPQQGNQPQHF
TRBJ1-6	TRBD1	TRBV9	NA	TGTGCCAGTGGGACAGGGAAATCACCCCTCCACTTT	CASGTGKSPLHF